This T cell receptor beta chain was sequenced for a study of regulatory T cells in long-lasting Graves disease. At the level of the study: More than 5 years of antithyroid drugs with positive TSH receptor antibodies defined persistent Graves' disease.

The time point is: persistent/refractory GD, antithyroid drugs over 5 years with positive TRAb. From RNA extracted from PBMCs, the TCR library was made. This clonotype has a count of ten or more. Researchers made TCR beta libraries by using iRepertoire HTBI primers and running Arm-PCR on CDR3 regions. One entry per CDR3 protein results from TCRdb running MiXCR on the multiplex PCR reads. The sample includes roughly 400,000 distinct CDR3 sequences, under 25% of them seen just once. The sequencing used peripheral blood mononuclear cells (PBMCs), collected when the disease was refractory, from a patient treated with antithyroid drugs. The sequence came from a female donor with Graves disease.

CDR3 residues: CASSYGTSGVRPYEQYF. The DNA for the CDR3 is TGTGCCAGCAGTTACGGGACTAGCGGAGTCAGACCTTACGAGCAGTACTTC. The chain couples TRBV6-4 to TRBJ2-7, with TRBD2 matching over 11 bases. Germline values: CDR1 MRHNA, CDR2 SNTAGT. This CDR3 is 17 amino acids long. V shed 5 bases, J shed 4 bases, and the junction held 13 bases outside the gene matches.